This T cell receptor (beta chain) was sequenced for a study of shared clonotypes between healthy human individuals. Study-wide context: Donors were a couple of women and a few men aged 18 to 49.

Measured with immunoSEQ multiplex PCR; TCRdb has only the in-frame clones, and not every one. The data show hundreds of thousands of clones, with 75% to 85% seen just once and 13% held by the top ten. A single count supports this clone. The CDR3 extends over 13 amino acids. Germline assignment: CDR1 SGHRS and CDR2 YFSETQ. Trimming removed 0 bases at V and 5 bases at J, with 6 bases between. This clonotype was sampled from a woman in her 40s in good health. Some clones in this sample may be carry-over from other donors' samples. Sequencing was performed on PBMCs. The chain joins TRBV5-1 to TRBJ2-1; D not certain. In DNA form, the CDR3 reads TGCGCCAGCAGCTTGGAGCTCGACAATGAGCAGTTCTTC. Amino acids: CASSLELDNEQFF.